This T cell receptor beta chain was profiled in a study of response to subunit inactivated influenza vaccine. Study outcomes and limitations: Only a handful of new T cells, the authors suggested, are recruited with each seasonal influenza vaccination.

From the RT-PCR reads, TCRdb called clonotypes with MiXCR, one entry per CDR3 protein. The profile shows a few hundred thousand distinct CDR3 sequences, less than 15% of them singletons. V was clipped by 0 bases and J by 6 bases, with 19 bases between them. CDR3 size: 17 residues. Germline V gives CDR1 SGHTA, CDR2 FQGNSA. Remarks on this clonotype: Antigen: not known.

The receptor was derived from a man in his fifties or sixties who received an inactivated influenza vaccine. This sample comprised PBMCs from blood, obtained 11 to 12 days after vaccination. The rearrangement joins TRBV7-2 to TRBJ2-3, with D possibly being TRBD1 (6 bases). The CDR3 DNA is TGTGCCAGCAGCTTAGCGCGGAGTCCCTTTGGGGGCGATACGCAGTATTTT. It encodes CASSLARSPFGGDTQYF.